This T cell receptor beta chain is from a study of OX40 agonist ivuxolimab in advanced cancers. J gave up 5 bases and V 5 bases, and 5 bases lay outside the gene matches. CDR1 and CDR2 from the germline V gene are SEHNR and FQNEAQ (reference sequence). The CDR3 contains 14 residues. Using immunoSEQ multiplex PCR, the repertoire was profiled, and TCRdb retains in-frame clones only, with some absent. The profile shows 66,000 or so clones, 92% of them singletons. This clonotype originated in an adult with an advanced solid tumor such as melanoma, head and neck, liver or kidney cancer. This specimen was CD4+ or CD8+ T cells sorted from blood, taken in a trial of the OX40 agonist ivuxolimab. V gene TRBV7-9 combines with J gene TRBJ2-1, with 8 bases fitting TRBD1. The CDR3 is CASSPSDRDNEQFF. The DNA of the CDR3 is TGTGCCAGCAGCCCATCGGACAGGGACAATGAGCAGTTCTTC.